The clone carrying this TCR beta chain was counted a few times. Germline CDR1 reads MNHNS; CDR2 reads SASEGT. The CDR3 has 15 residues. V lost 8 bases, J lost 0 bases, and 14 bases lay in between. This sample stems from a study of immune characterization of retroperitoneal liposarcoma. TCRdb reanalysed the PCR reads using MiXCR and keeps one entry per CDR3 protein. This table holds 2,500 to 3,000 distinct CDR3 sequences, more than 45% found once. The receptor was isolated from a male donor with retroperitoneal liposarcoma. The chain employs TRBV6-1 and TRBJ2-4; no definite D call. What was sequenced was tumor tissue. The CDR3 sequence is CASVIGSLAKNIQYF. Written as DNA, the CDR3 is TGTGCCAGCGTAATAGGCTCACTAGCCAAAAACATTCAGTACTTC.